Below are 25 T cell receptor beta chains sequenced from a single sample in a study. TCRdb called the RT-PCR reads again in MiXCR, with one record for every CDR3 protein. The profile shows approximately 720,000 distinct CDR3 sequences, 13% to 15% of them singletons. Sequencing input: memory CD4+ T cells from blood. Receptors were obtained from a female donor in good health, serving as a healthy control.

This clonotype was seen at least ten times. The chain carries TRBV9 and TRBJ2-7; maybe TRBD2 (5 bases). V was cut by 4 bases and J by 2 bases, with 13 bases left in between. CDR1 is SGDLS and CDR2 is YYNGEE in the germline V gene. This CDR3 is built from 14 residues. CDR3 bases: TGTGCCAGCAGCCTCCGGGCGGGCACCTACGAGCAGTACTTC. This encodes CASSLRAGTYEQYF.

This clonotype was seen repeatedly, ten times or more. The CDR3 sequence is CASSSQGRNTEAFF. In DNA form, the CDR3 reads TGTGCCAGCAGTTCCCAGGGGAGGAACACTGAAGCTTTCTTT. The genes are TRBV12-3 or TRBV12-4 and TRBJ1-1; tentative D call: TRBD1 (6 bases). CDR3 length: 14 amino acids. The V end was cut by 4 bases, the J end by 1 base, with 10 bases between.

This chain joins TRBV5-1 and TRBJ1-1; maybe TRBD1 (6 bases). V lost 0 bases and J 3 bases, leaving 9 bases between the germline ends. Germline CDR1 and CDR2: SGHRS and YFSETQ. This CDR3 contains 14 residues. CDR3 bases: TGCGCCAGCAGCTTGGCAGGGGAGGACACTGAAGCTTTCTTT. It is translated as CASSLAGEDTEAFF.

This CDR3 is CASRGQGEGSAGANVLTF. The DNA of the CDR3 is TGCGCCAGCAGGGGACAAGGGGAGGGTTCAGCTGGGGCCAACGTCCTGACTTTC. The J gene is TRBJ2-6, the V gene TRBV5-1; D is possibly TRBD2 (7 bases). The CDR3 length is 18 residues. Deletions cut 5 bases from V and 2 bases from J, with 20 bases between. CDR1 is SGHRS, CDR2 YFSETQ, per germline.

This clonotype has at least ten counts. The chain has TRBV6-6 and TRBJ2-7; 10 bases fit TRBD2. The CDR3 has 14 amino acids. V lost 4 bases to trimming and J lost 4 bases; unmatched junction nucleotides: 4. Germline V gene lookup returns CDR1 MNHNY and CDR2 SVGAGI (reference sequence). The CDR3 loop is CASSFTSGTYEQYF. The CDR3 DNA sequence: TGTGCCAGCAGTTTTACTAGCGGGACTTACGAGCAGTACTTC.

At least ten counts were recorded for this clonotype. V and J are TRBV6-1 and TRBJ1-5; D unclear. The CDR3 consists of 13 residues. Trimming removed 6 bases from V and 6 bases from J, with 12 bases in between. Germline CDR1 and CDR2: MNHNS and SASEGT. CDR3 region: CASRGSLGQPQHF. In nucleotides, the CDR3 is TGTGCCAGCAGAGGAAGTTTGGGTCAGCCCCAGCATTTT.

This clonotype was recorded many times. The chain combines TRBV20-1 with TRBJ1-5; a possible D gene is TRBD1 (5 bases). This CDR3 contains 16 residues. The germline V gene encodes CDR1 DFQATT and CDR2 SNEGSKA (reference sequence). V was pared by 2 bases and J by 3 bases, with 17 bases between. In nucleotides, the CDR3 is TGCAGTGCTAGAATTGCGGGTTTGGGGGACAATCAGCCCCAGCATTTT. Its translation: CSARIAGLGDNQPQHF.

The chain couples TRBV7-8 to TRBJ2-7; 9 bases fit TRBD1. V dropped 1 base and J dropped 2; count of bases not matched to a gene: 9. The germline V gene has CDR1 SGHVS and CDR2 FQNEAQ. CDR3 length: 17 amino acids. DNA of the CDR3: TGTGCCAGCAGCTTAGTCTTTCGGGACAGGGTCCCCTACGAGCAGTACTTC. It codes for CASSLVFRDRVPYEQYF.

J is TRBJ2-5 and V is TRBV7-2; 7 nucleotides line up with TRBD1. The J segment lost 5 bases and the V segment lost 7 bases, leaving 7 bases of the junction unmatched. The length of the CDR3 is 13 residues. Germline V gene lookup returns CDR1 SGHTA and CDR2 FQGNSA. The CDR3, as DNA: TGTGCCAGCAAGAAGGGGGCTGGGGAGACCCAGTACTTC. Translating gives CASKKGAGETQYF.

This clonotype came up many times. The rearrangement joins TRBV5-1 to TRBJ2-1; 9 nucleotides line up with TRBD2. CDR3 length: 15 amino acids. V lost 4 bases and J lost 5; bases outside the gene matches: 7. The germline V gene has CDR1 SGHRS and CDR2 YFSETQ. DNA of the CDR3: TGCGCCAGCAGCGTACGACTAGCGGTTAACAATGAGCAGTTCTTC. Translated, it gives CASSVRLAVNNEQFF.

This clonotype was observed a handful of times. V and J are TRBV20-1 and TRBJ2-2; D is unclear. Trimming pared 0 bases from V and 1 base from J, leaving 18 bases between. Germline CDR1 DFQATT, CDR2 SNEGSKA (reference sequence). The CDR3 totals 18 residues. As DNA, the CDR3 is TGCAGTGCTAGAGAGATCCTTGAAAGGGCTAGGAACACCGGGGAGCTGTTTTTT. Its translation is CSAREILERARNTGELFF.

This clonotype was counted ten times or more. The V and J genes are TRBV24-1 and TRBJ2-2; D assignment may be TRBD1 or TRBD2 (5 bases each). Trimming cost V 7 bases and J 5 bases, with 13 bases left between them. Per germline, CDR1 KGHDR and CDR2 SFDVKD. The CDR3 spans 14 residues. CDR3 nucleotides: TGTGCCACCAGCCGGGACGGAAGAACCGGGGAGCTGTTTTTT. Translation gives CATSRDGRTGELFF.

This clonotype came up a few times. A junction boundary mismatches the germline segment, possibly from a read error. The chain has TRBV7-7 and TRBJ2-1; D is perhaps TRBD2 (5 bases). CDR1 SSHAT and CDR2 FNYEAQ come from the germline V gene (reference sequence). The CDR3 is 15 residues long. CDR3 sequence (DNA): TGTGCTAGCAGCTTAGCGCTTAGCTCCTACAATGAGCAGTTCTTC. Translated, it gives CASSLALSSYNEQFF.

The chain links TRBV6-2 or TRBV6-3 to TRBJ1-5; 9 nucleotides agree with TRBD1. CDR3 length equals 13 residues. The V gene end was trimmed by 8 bases and the J gene end by 11 bases; junction bases not matched to a gene: 10. In germline, CDR1 is MNHEY, CDR2 SVGEGT. The CDR3 nucleotides are TGTGCCAGCTCCCCAGGACAGGGGACGGCCCAGCATTTT. The encoded protein is CASSPGQGTAQHF.

There are many counts of this clonotype. The J gene is TRBJ1-2, the V gene TRBV12-3 or TRBV12-4; perhaps TRBD1 as D (5 bases). The CDR3 runs to 14 residues. Trimming cost V 4 bases and J 2 bases, with 11 bases left between them. The CDR3 loop reads CASSYGDRNYGYTF. In nucleotides, the CDR3 is TGTGCCAGCAGTTACGGAGACAGAAACTATGGCTACACCTTC.

V gene TRBV5-1 combines with J gene TRBJ2-3; 10 nucleotides match TRBD1. The assigned J gene may be wrong: the sequence end matches TRBJ1-5 better. Germline CDR1 is SGHRS and CDR2 is YFSETQ. The CDR3 extends over 16 amino acids. This CDR3 is CASSLLGTGAVDTQHF. In DNA form, the CDR3 reads TGCGCCAGCAGCTTGCTCGGGACAGGGGCTGTGGATACGCAGCATTTT.

The chain has TRBV20-1 and TRBJ2-7; 9 bases fit TRBD2. V was pared by 2 bases and J by 5 bases, with 10 bases of the junction left unmatched. Per germline, CDR1 DFQATT and CDR2 SNEGSKA (reference sequence). This CDR3 contains 15 residues. In DNA form, the CDR3 reads TGCAGTGCTAGATCCGAAGCGGGGGGCCGAGACGAGCAGTACTTC. It codes for CSARSEAGGRDEQYF.

This clonotype came up once. The V and J genes are TRBV4-2 and TRBJ2-1; 8 nucleotides agree with TRBD1. Germline V CDR1 and CDR2: LGHNA, YNFKEQ. CDR3 length: 17 amino acids. Trimming removed 2 bases from V and 6 bases from J; junction bases left unmatched: 12. CDR3 sequence: CASSQLSRTGQGNEQFF. In DNA form, the CDR3 reads TGTGCCAGCAGCCAATTAAGTAGGACAGGGCAAGGCAATGAGCAGTTCTTC.

The rearrangement joins TRBV7-2 to TRBJ2-5; D gene ambiguous. Germline V CDR1 and CDR2: SGHTA, FQGNSA. The ends were cut back, 5 bases at V and 5 bases at J, with 9 bases in the middle. The length of the CDR3 is 12 residues. Here the CDR3 reads CASSRNRETQYF. The CDR3 DNA reads as TGTGCCAGCAGCAGGAACCGGGAGACCCAGTACTTC.

This clonotype appeared many times. The chain employs TRBV10-3 and TRBJ2-3; D not certain. This CDR3 has 12 residues. The germline CDR1 and CDR2 sequences are ENHRY and SYGVKD. The V gene lost 2 bases and the J gene lost 1 base, with 1 base spanning the gap. The CDR3, as DNA: TGTGCCATCAGTGAGGGCACAGATACGCAGTATTTT. This codes for CAISEGTDTQYF.

This clonotype was observed a handful of times. The chain has TRBV10-3 and TRBJ2-3; D may correspond to TRBD1 or TRBD2 (5 bases each). CDR1 and CDR2 (germline): ENHRY, SYGVKD. The CDR3 loop spans 13 amino acids. Trimming shortened V by 10 bases and J by 2 bases, and 13 bases separated the two germline ends. CDR3 coding DNA: TGTGCCAGCCGGGACCTCAACACAGATACGCAGTATTTT. Translating it yields CASRDLNTDTQYF.

The chain combines TRBV5-1 with TRBJ2-2; TRBD2 aligns across 8 bases. Germline V gene sequence: CDR1 SGHRS, CDR2 YFSETQ. The CDR3 length is 16 residues. The J segment lost 5 bases and the V segment lost 3 bases, leaving 9 bases of the junction unmatched. The CDR3 DNA reads as TGCGCCAGCAGCTGGGGAGCGGGAGAGAGGACCGGGGAGCTGTTTTTT. It specifies CASSWGAGERTGELFF.

This clonotype showed up many times. The gene calls are TRBV4-3 and TRBJ2-5, with a weak D call TRBD1 (5 bases). Germline V gene sequence: CDR1 LGHNA, CDR2 YSLEER. V was cut by 0 bases and J by 5 bases, with 10 bases left in between. The CDR3 consists of 14 residues. CDR3 loop: CASSQDMGHETQYF. Written as DNA, the CDR3 is TGCGCCAGCAGCCAAGATATGGGGCACGAGACCCAGTACTTC.

This clonotype was seen a few times. The chain couples TRBV9 to TRBJ2-1; D not resolved. Trimming shortened V by 7 bases and J by 7 bases, and 18 bases separated the two germline ends. CDR1 and CDR2 (germline): SGDLS, YYNGEE. The CDR3 is 14 residues long. The CDR3 sequence: CASERVIGLNEQFF. The CDR3 DNA follows: TGTGCCAGCGAAAGAGTCATAGGTTTGAATGAGCAGTTCTTC.

The chain couples TRBV4-2 to TRBJ1-1, with D maybe TRBD1 (5 bases). V was shortened by 0 bases and J by 11 bases, with 13 bases between the two germline ends. Germline-derived CDR1 and CDR2 are LGHNA and YNFKEQ. The CDR3 length is 13 residues. This CDR3 is CASSQDRGGAAFF. The DNA of the CDR3 is TGTGCCAGCAGCCAAGATCGGGGTGGGGCCGCTTTCTTT.